These 17 T cell receptor beta chains share one sample of origin, sequenced in a study of cytomegalovirus exposure and HLA in healthy donors. 60 Vbeta and 13 Jbeta primers were used in PCR. The assay was immunoSEQ multiplex PCR, and TCRdb's table has in-frame clones only and misses some. The sample includes about 130,000 clones, roughly three quarters of them seen just once. The sample was PBMCs. These receptor sequences come from an older woman in good health and CMV-seronegative.

The chain links TRBV28 to TRBJ1-1; TRBD1 aligns across 12 bases. The CDR3 is 14 residues long. Germline V CDR1 and CDR2: MDHEN, SYDVKM. The CDR3 DNA reads as TGTTGTACTTTGGGACAGGGGGCTTGGGCTGAAGCTTTCTTT. It yields the protein CCTLGQGAWAEAFF.

This chain connects TRBV7-8 to TRBJ1-3; D is possibly TRBD1 (6 bases). Germline CDR1 is SGHVS and CDR2 is FQNEAQ. The CDR3 has 16 amino acids. V shed 1 base and J shed 3 bases, with 13 bases lying between them. The CDR3 loop is CASSLGQARGGNTIYF. In DNA, the CDR3 is TGTGCCAGCAGCTTAGGACAGGCACGCGGTGGAAACACCATATATTTT.

DNA of the CDR3: TGTGCCAGCAGTGGGGCTAGCGGTTACAATGAGCAGTTCTTC. This sequence encodes CASSGASGYNEQFF. The V and J genes are TRBV2 and TRBJ2-1, with 7 bases matching TRBD2. In germline, CDR1 is SNHLY, CDR2 FYNNEI. The V segment lost 4 bases and the J segment 4 bases; nucleotides outside the gene matches: 4. The CDR3 is made up of 14 amino acids.

This chain joins TRBV19 and TRBJ1-2; 8 bases map to TRBD1. Trimming at V came to 4 bases and at J to 4 bases, leaving 8 bases not matched to a gene. The CDR3 has 15 residues. CDR1 is LNHDA, CDR2 SQIVND, per germline (reference sequence). CDR3 in amino acids: CASSTAGQGSYGYTF. Written as DNA, the CDR3 is TGTGCCAGTAGTACAGCTGGACAGGGTAGCTATGGCTACACCTTC.

CDR3 nucleotides: TGTGCCAGCAGCCAAGTCTTTCTCGGGTCTACCTACGAGCAGTACTTC. Protein sequence: CASSQVFLGSTYEQYF. The rearrangement links TRBV14 to TRBJ2-7; D uncertain. The V end was cut by 1 base, the J end by 2 bases, with 15 bases between. There are 16 residues in the CDR3. Germline-derived CDR1 and CDR2 are SGHDN and FVKESK. Looking up the rest from reference TRBV14 and TRBJ2-7 gives the full variable domain: EAGVTQFPSHSVIEKGQTVTLRCDPISGHDNLYWYRRVMGKEIKFLLHFVKESKQDESGMPNNRFLAERTGGTYSTLKVQPAELEDSGVYFCASSQVFLGSTYEQYFGPGTRLTVT.

The chain combines TRBV5-1 with TRBJ1-2, with D maybe TRBD1 (5 bases). This CDR3 region has 13 residues. CDR1 and CDR2 (germline): SGHRS, YFSETQ. V dropped 4 bases and J dropped 6 bases, with 13 bases sitting between them. The CDR3 DNA reads as TGCGCCAGCAGCCAGGATTCAGGGAATGGCTACACCTTC. Amino acids: CASSQDSGNGYTF. The variable domain in full, completed from reference TRBV5-1 and TRBJ1-2, reads KAGVTQTPRYLIKTRGQQVTLSCSPISGHRSVSWYQQTPGQGLQFLFEYFSETQRNKGNFPGRFSGRQFSNSRSEMNVSTLELGDSALYLCASSQDSGNGYTFGSGTRLTVV.

This clone came up a few times. The chain carries TRBV27 and TRBJ1-1; 9 positions match TRBD1. In germline, CDR1 is MNHEY, CDR2 SMNVEV (reference sequence). Unmatched junction bases numbered 10, after V lost 6 bases and J lost 8 bases. This CDR3 has 14 residues. The CDR3 coding sequence is TGTGCCAGCAGCCGTAAACAGGGGGCCTGGGAAGCTTTCTTT. It is translated as CASSRKQGAWEAFF.

There are a few counts of this clone. The chain joins TRBV6-5 to TRBJ2-5; 9 bases are a match to TRBD2. Trimming removed 8 bases from V and 5 bases from J; junction bases left unmatched: 12. The CDR3 extends over 15 amino acids. Germline lookup yields CDR1 MNHEY and CDR2 SVGAGI. The CDR3 DNA is TGTGCCAGCGGACGAAGCGGGAGGCCGGGGGAGACCCAGTACTTC. This sequence encodes CASGRSGRPGETQYF.

The CDR3 DNA is TGTGCCAGCTCACCACCGAGGCCAGTGGGTTCACCCCTCCACTTT. Translated: CASSPPRPVGSPLHF. The J gene is TRBJ1-6, the V gene TRBV18; D remains ambiguous. The V end was cut by 0 bases, the J end by 9 bases, with 12 bases between. There are 15 residues in the CDR3. The germline V gene encodes CDR1 KGHSH and CDR2 LQKENI.

This clone has more than one count but fewer than ten. The chain joins TRBV18 to TRBJ1-5, with TRBD1 matching over 9 bases. V lost 5 bases to trimming and J lost 2 bases; unmatched junction nucleotides: 10. The CDR3 is 17 residues long. The germline gives CDR1 KGHSH, CDR2 LQKENI. The CDR3 DNA is TGTGCCAGCTCAAGGGACAGGGTTGAAATGGGCAATCAGCCCCAGCATTTT. Protein sequence: CASSRDRVEMGNQPQHF.

The chain carries TRBV27 and TRBJ1-4; D is ambiguous. Germline CDR1 and CDR2: MNHEY and SMNVEV (reference sequence). CDR3 size: 16 residues. The V and J ends lost 5 bases and 0 bases respectively, with 13 bases between them. The CDR3 DNA reads as TGTGCCAGCAGTGCGGCACCCAACCCAACTAATGAAAAACTGTTTTTT. Translating it yields CASSAAPNPTNEKLFF.

The table lists this clone with a count of one. The chain employs TRBV4-1 and TRBJ1-4; TRBD1 is a possible D gene (6 bases). Trimming cost V 1 base and J 0 bases, with 18 bases left between them. The CDR3 length is 19 residues. Germline V gives CDR1 MGHRA, CDR2 YSYEKL. CDR3 coding DNA: TGCGCCAGCAGCCAAGCGGAGACAGGAGAAATTTCAACTAATGAAAAACTGTTTTTT. This gives the protein CASSQAETGEISTNEKLFF.

There are a few counts of this clone. The V call is TRBV11-2, the J call TRBJ1-2; D remains ambiguous. V lost 5 bases and J lost 8, with 12 bases in between. This CDR3 has 12 residues. CDR1 and CDR2 (germline): SGHAT, FQNNGV. The DNA for the CDR3 is TGTGCCAGCAGCCTTACCGACTTGGGCTACACCTTC. This sequence encodes CASSLTDLGYTF.

Regarding this clone: Other nucleotide sequences in the sample specify the same CDR3. The chain carries TRBV28 and TRBJ1-5, with 10 positions matching TRBD1. The CDR3 runs to 22 residues. Germline CDR1 is MDHEN and CDR2 is SYDVKM. J was trimmed by 0 bases and V by 5 bases; bases with no gene match: 22. The CDR3 spells CASSRQGAWTLAPVDSNQPQHF. CDR3 bases: TGTGCCAGCAGTCGACAGGGGGCTTGGACACTCGCTCCTGTAGATAGCAATCAGCCCCAGCATTTT.

The rearrangement joins TRBV11-1 to TRBJ2-7, with 10 nucleotides matching TRBD1. V lost 3 bases to trimming and J lost 3 bases; unmatched junction nucleotides: 8. Germline V gene sequence: CDR1 SGHAT, CDR2 FQDESV (reference sequence). The CDR3 consists of 16 residues. Here the CDR3 reads CASSFSMRTGGYEQYF. The DNA of the CDR3 is TGTGCCAGCAGCTTTTCCATGAGGACAGGGGGCTACGAGCAGTACTTC.

The chain has TRBV7-9 and TRBJ1-6; 7 bases are a match to TRBD1. The CDR3 consists of 12 residues. CDR1 and CDR2 from the germline V gene are SEHNR and FQNEAQ (reference sequence). J lost 9 bases, V lost 5 bases, and 1 base had no gene match. The CDR3 region is CASSDRVSPLHF. The CDR3 DNA sequence: TGTGCCAGCAGCGACAGGGTTTCACCCCTCCACTTT.

V is TRBV7-9 and J is TRBJ1-1, with D possibly TRBD1 on 6 matching bases. The CDR3 is 15 amino acids. The V gene lost 2 bases and the J gene lost 4 bases, with 14 bases spanning the gap. The V gene's germline CDR1 is SEHNR and CDR2 FQNEAQ (reference sequence). The CDR3 here is CASSLNTGRATEAFF. The CDR3 nucleotides read TGTGCCAGCAGCTTAAATACAGGGCGCGCCACTGAAGCTTTCTTT.